A single TCR beta chain is shown here with its context. These data are taken from a study of cytomegalovirus exposure and HLA in healthy donors. Study in general: Out of 398 genotyped donors, roughly 83% belonged to the Caucasian-associated ancestry cluster.

Vbeta (60) and Jbeta (13) primers were used in the PCR. Assay: immunoSEQ multiplex PCR; the TCRdb copy retains only in-frame clones and omits some. This sample has some 51,000 clones, with about three quarters found just once. What was sequenced was PBMCs. This sequence was found in a female donor in good health and CMV-seronegative.

Written as DNA, the CDR3 is TGTGCCACCTCGACGGGGGGAGGTAATGAAAAACTGTTTTTT. Protein: CATSTGGGNEKLFF. The chain employs TRBV6-5 and TRBJ1-4; D possibly corresponds to TRBD1 (5 bases). The CDR3 length is 14 residues. Germline V lookup: CDR1 MNHEY, CDR2 SVGAGI. Trimming shortened V by 10 bases and J by 4 bases, and 16 bases separated the two germline ends.